This T cell receptor (beta chain) was sequenced during a study of CD8 T cells in Susac syndrome. On this clonotype itself: Its antigen is unknown.

Study findings and constraints: That the number of individuals in its TCR sequencing and HLA analysis was relatively small was acknowledged by the study.

J lost 2 bases, V lost 0 bases, and 8 bases had no gene match. The CDR3 sequence is 18 residues long. Germline CDR1 MNHEY, CDR2 SVGEGT. The RNA, about 0.45 to 1 ug, was put through reverse transcription using random hexamers. The CDR3 of TCR beta was amplified by immunoSEQ multiplex PCR across 54 Vbeta and 13 Jbeta. TCRdb called the immunoSEQ multiplex PCR reads again in MiXCR, with one record for every CDR3 protein. This sample yields 110,000 to 150,000 distinct CDR3 sequences, of which 94% are seen a single time; around 0.29% belongs to the top ten. The control group consisted of healthy donors matched for age and sex. TEMRA cells were enriched by FACS, while CD8+ and CD4+ T cells were obtained through a negative isolation that was performed magnetically.

What was sequenced was CD8+ T cells from PBMCs. This receptor was taken from a human donor in good health. This rearrangement joins TRBV6-2 or TRBV6-3 to TRBJ2-3, with TRBD2 matching over 10 bases. CDR3 sequence (DNA): TGTGCCAGCAGTTACTCTTCTAGCGGGAGCGATGCCACAGATACGCAGTATTTT. Its protein product is CASSYSSSGSDATDTQYF.